This TCR beta chain originates from a study of blood T cells in healthy people across ages. Findings and limits, study-wide: Changes seen in expanded clonotypes were possibly confounded by donor CMV status left unknown.

The CDR3 totals 14 residues. V gave up 6 bases and J gave up 6 bases; unmatched junction bases: 9. Germline V gene data show CDR1 as SNHLY and CDR2 as FYNNEI. Primed by a sample-barcoded 5' primer and a J-beta primer mix, a second PCR proceeded for roughly 7 to 11 cycles. TCRdb re-derived calls from the 5' RACE reads in MiXCR, one entry per CDR3 protein. Of around 1,000,000 distinct CDR3 sequences listed, about 25% are singletons. This clonotype occurred a few times. Antigen unknown. A further study also used this sample, focusing on T cells of mothers and their children. Per that paper: Related mother-child pairs showed slightly higher but non-significant overlap than unrelated pairs.

The rearrangement uses TRBV2 and TRBJ2-7; 9 bases are shared with TRBD1. This receptor was taken from a girl aged 2 to 10 in good health. The sequenced sample was blood. CDR3 sequence: CASRSGTGPSEQYF. CDR3 bases: TGTGCCAGCAGGTCCGGGACAGGGCCTTCCGAGCAGTACTTC.